These 21 T cell receptor beta chains came from one sample sequenced in a study of cytomegalovirus exposure and HLA in healthy donors. Primers for the PCR totalled 60 Vbeta and 13 Jbeta. Clones were sequenced by immunoSEQ multiplex PCR, and TCRdb holds only the in-frame ones, with some missing. The sample consists of 95,000 to 100,000 clones, roughly 9.4% of them appearing once. The sequenced material came from PBMCs. These TCRs come from a man aged 50-60 years in good health and CMV-seropositive.

This sequence joins TRBV2 and TRBJ2-6, with D perhaps matching TRBD2 (5 bases). CDR3 length equals 12 residues. CDR1 SNHLY and CDR2 FYNNEI come from the germline V gene. Between the trimmed V and J ends, which lost 3 bases and 12 bases, there was a span of 9 bases. The CDR3 coding sequence is TGTGCCAGCAGTGACGTCCGGGGCGTCCTGACTTTC. It translates to CASSDVRGVLTF.

The chain joins TRBV30 to TRBJ1-6, with TRBD1 matching over 8 bases. CDR1 is GTSNPN, CDR2 SVGIG, per germline (reference sequence). This CDR3 is built from 14 residues. V shed 2 bases and J 6 bases; nucleotides not matched to a gene: 3. The CDR3, as DNA: TGTGCCTGGAGTTTGGACAGGGTTAATTCACCCCTCCACTTT. It translates to CAWSLDRVNSPLHF.

This clone was seen only a few times. V gene TRBV7-9 combines with J gene TRBJ1-2, with D possibly matching TRBD1 (6 bases). Trimming pared 4 bases from V and 0 bases from J, leaving 12 bases between. The germline V gene has CDR1 SEHNR and CDR2 FQNEAQ (reference sequence). This CDR3 region has 15 residues. The CDR3 sequence is CASSSDRGANYGYTF. The DNA of the CDR3 is TGTGCCAGCAGCTCGGACAGAGGAGCTAACTATGGCTACACCTTC.

The gene calls are TRBV11-2 and TRBJ1-5, with 7 bases lining up with TRBD1. Germline V gene sequence: CDR1 SGHAT, CDR2 FQNNGV. The CDR3 covers 15 residues. The V gene end was trimmed by 5 bases and the J gene end by 6 bases; junction bases not matched to a gene: 10. The CDR3 DNA reads TGTGCCAGCAGCACCGGGACAGATCCTCGTCAGCCCCAGCATTTT. This sequence encodes CASSTGTDPRQPQHF.

V gene TRBV28 combines with J gene TRBJ1-2, with 7 bases that match TRBD1. The CDR3 totals 14 residues. The germline CDR1 and CDR2 sequences are MDHEN and SYDVKM. V was clipped by 4 bases and J by 4 bases; unmatched bases: 6. CDR3 protein: CASSSPTGFYGYTF. CDR3 DNA sequence: TGTGCCAGCAGTTCACCGACAGGGTTCTATGGCTACACCTTC.

This chain links TRBV5-5 with TRBJ1-4; unclear D gene. V shed 1 base and J shed 5 bases, with 15 bases lying between them. CDR1 and CDR2 (germline): SGHKS, YYEKEE (reference sequence). The CDR3 is 16 residues long. The CDR3 spells CASSLSPNAGNEKLFF. DNA for the CDR3: TGTGCCAGCAGCTTGTCCCCTAACGCGGGAAATGAAAAACTGTTTTTT.

V is TRBV9 and J is TRBJ1-4; D ambiguous. The CDR3 has 17 amino acids. V lost 0 bases and J lost 0, with 12 bases in between. Germline CDR1 is SGDLS and CDR2 is YYNGEE. The CDR3 DNA reads TGTGCCAGCAGCGTAGGAAGACACCTTGCAACTAATGAAAAACTGTTTTTT. It encodes CASSVGRHLATNEKLFF.

The CDR3: CASSPPSETQYF. For the CDR3, the DNA is TGTGCCAGCAGCCCCCCTAGTGAGACCCAGTACTTC. The V and J genes are TRBV25-1 and TRBJ2-5; no firm D call. The CDR3 consists of 12 residues. The germline V gene has CDR1 MGHDK and CDR2 SYGVNS. With 6 bases removed from V and 5 bases from J, the gap between germline ends came to 10 bases.

The chain joins TRBV27 to TRBJ2-1, with 12 bases matching TRBD2. Germline V gene lookup returns CDR1 MNHEY and CDR2 SMNVEV (reference sequence). V dropped 4 bases and J dropped 0; count of bases not matched to a gene: 4. The CDR3 consists of 17 residues. DNA for the CDR3: TGTGCCAGCAGTTCCGGACTAGCGGGGAGCTCCTACAATGAGCAGTTCTTC. Amino acid sequence: CASSSGLAGSSYNEQFF.

This clone was found a few times. Here the CDR3 reads CASSQVVGEQFF. CDR3 bases: TGTGCCAGCAGTCAGGTAGTAGGTGAGCAGTTCTTC. The chain combines TRBV5-4 with TRBJ2-1; no clear D. Germline V gene sequence: CDR1 SGHNT, CDR2 YYREEE (reference sequence). The CDR3 totals 12 residues. V was cut by 5 bases and J by 9 bases, with 12 bases left in between.

V is TRBV28 and J is TRBJ2-7, with 8 bases lining up with TRBD2. The CDR3 extends over 16 amino acids. Germline-derived CDR1 and CDR2 are MDHEN and SYDVKM. J lost 4 bases, V lost 6 bases, and 14 bases had no gene match. The CDR3: CASSLRVAGGRYEQYF. CDR3 in DNA: TGTGCCAGCAGCCTCCGGGTCGCGGGAGGTCGATACGAGCAGTACTTC.

The V call is TRBV6-5, the J call TRBJ1-2, with TRBD1 identical over 7 bases. The CDR3 consists of 15 residues. Germline V gives CDR1 MNHEY, CDR2 SVGAGI. The ends lost 0 bases at V and 4 bases at J; junction bases unmatched: 5. CDR3: CASSYSHQGGYGYTF. Here the CDR3 DNA reads TGTGCCAGCAGTTACTCTCACCAGGGGGGCTATGGCTACACCTTC.

This chain links TRBV6-6 with TRBJ1-2; 10 nucleotides line up with TRBD1. The ends lost 7 bases at V and 8 bases at J; junction bases unmatched: 16. The CDR3 spans 16 residues. CDR1 and CDR2 (germline): MNHNY, SVGAGI (reference sequence). CDR3 region: CASTLNPTGGLEGYTF. CDR3 sequence (DNA): TGTGCCAGCACCCTAAATCCGACAGGGGGCCTCGAAGGCTACACCTTC.

This clone occurred many times. This chain uses TRBV5-4 with TRBJ1-2; a possible D gene is TRBD1 (6 bases). This CDR3 is built from 15 residues. Trimming left V 5 bases short and J 8 bases short, with 22 bases between. From germline, CDR1 is SGHNT and CDR2 YYREEE (reference sequence). The CDR3 region is CASSPSVTQGYGYTF. CDR3 DNA: TGTGCCAGCAGTCCGTCGGTGACACAGGGTTACGGCTACACCTTC.

The chain has TRBV6-5 and TRBJ2-5; 7 bases fit TRBD2. The last part of the DNA fits TRBJ2-7 better; the J call may be wrong. CDR3 size: 12 residues. Germline CDR1 and CDR2: MNHEY and SVGAGI. CDR3 sequence reads: CASRGGGYEQYF. CDR3 nucleotides: TGTGCCAGCCGAGGCGGGGGATACGAGCAGTACTTC.

This clone was seen more than once but under ten times. The chain links TRBV19 to TRBJ2-3; 10 bases fit TRBD1. V shed 9 bases and J 4 bases; nucleotides not matched to a gene: 7. Germline-derived CDR1 and CDR2 are LNHDA and SQIVND (reference sequence). This CDR3 has 14 amino acids. The DNA of the CDR3 is TGTGCCAGCAAAAGACAGGGGGCGGCAGATACGCAGTATTTT. Translating it yields CASKRQGAADTQYF.

The rearrangement joins TRBV30 to TRBJ2-1; TRBD2 matches at 14 bases. This CDR3 comprises 17 residues. V gave up 3 bases and J gave up 9 bases; unmatched junction bases: 13. The germline V gene encodes CDR1 GTSNPN and CDR2 SVGIG (reference sequence). The chain's CDR3 is CAWRRRLTSGRAVEQFF. The CDR3 DNA reads as TGTGCCTGGAGGAGGAGACTGACTAGCGGGAGGGCTGTTGAGCAGTTCTTC. The variable domain in full, with the rest retrieved from reference TRBV30 and TRBJ2-1, is SQTIHQWPATLVQPVGSPLSLECTVEGTSNPNLYWYRQAAGRGLQLLFYSVGIGQISSEVPQNLSASRPQDRQFILSSKKLLLSDSGFYLCAWRRRLTSGRAVEQFFGPGTRLTVL.

This clone was seen a few times. The chain carries TRBV5-1 and TRBJ2-3, with a tentative D call TRBD1 (6 bases). There are 15 residues in the CDR3. V was shortened by 0 bases and J by 4 bases, with 12 bases between the two germline ends. The germline CDR1 and CDR2 sequences are SGHRS and YFSETQ. The CDR3 spells CASSLGQVLADTQYF. DNA of the CDR3: TGCGCCAGCAGCTTGGGACAGGTTCTCGCAGATACGCAGTATTTT.

The chain has TRBV4-1 and TRBJ2-7; TRBD1 might be the D (5 bases). Germline CDR1 reads MGHRA; CDR2 reads YSYEKL. V dropped 2 bases and J dropped 2 bases, with 22 bases sitting between them. The CDR3 consists of 18 residues. For the CDR3, the DNA is TGCGCCAGCAGCCAAATTCCCGCGCTAAGGGGTACGGCCTACGAGCAGTACTTC. Its translation: CASSQIPALRGTAYEQYF.

V is TRBV2 and J is TRBJ1-5; tentatively, D is TRBD1 (5 bases). The V and J ends lost 2 bases and 4 bases respectively, with 15 bases between them. Germline V gene sequence: CDR1 SNHLY, CDR2 FYNNEI. The CDR3 is made up of 16 amino acids. CDR3 sequence reads: CASSELDRGRNQPQHF. CDR3 DNA: TGTGCCAGCAGTGAATTGGATCGGGGGAGGAATCAGCCCCAGCATTTT. Drawing the rest from reference TRBV2 and TRBJ1-5, the complete variable domain is EPEVTQTPSHQVTQMGQEVILRCVPISNHLYFYWYRQILGQKVEFLVSFYNNEISEKSEIFDDQFSVERPDGSNFTLKIRSTKLEDSAMYFCASSELDRGRNQPQHFGDGTRLSIL.

This clone was seen a few times. This chain connects TRBV2 to TRBJ1-4; perhaps TRBD1 as D (6 bases). The CDR3 length is 15 residues. V shed 3 bases and J shed 4 bases, with 12 bases lying between them. Germline CDR1 is SNHLY and CDR2 is FYNNEI. The CDR3 DNA follows: TGTGCCAGCAGTGACAGGGGACGGGGTAATGAAAAACTGTTTTTT. Translation: CASSDRGRGNEKLFF. The whole variable domain, filled in from reference TRBV2 and TRBJ1-4, reads EPEVTQTPSHQVTQMGQEVILRCVPISNHLYFYWYRQILGQKVEFLVSFYNNEISEKSEIFDDQFSVERPDGSNFTLKIRSTKLEDSAMYFCASSDRGRGNEKLFFGSGTQLSVL.